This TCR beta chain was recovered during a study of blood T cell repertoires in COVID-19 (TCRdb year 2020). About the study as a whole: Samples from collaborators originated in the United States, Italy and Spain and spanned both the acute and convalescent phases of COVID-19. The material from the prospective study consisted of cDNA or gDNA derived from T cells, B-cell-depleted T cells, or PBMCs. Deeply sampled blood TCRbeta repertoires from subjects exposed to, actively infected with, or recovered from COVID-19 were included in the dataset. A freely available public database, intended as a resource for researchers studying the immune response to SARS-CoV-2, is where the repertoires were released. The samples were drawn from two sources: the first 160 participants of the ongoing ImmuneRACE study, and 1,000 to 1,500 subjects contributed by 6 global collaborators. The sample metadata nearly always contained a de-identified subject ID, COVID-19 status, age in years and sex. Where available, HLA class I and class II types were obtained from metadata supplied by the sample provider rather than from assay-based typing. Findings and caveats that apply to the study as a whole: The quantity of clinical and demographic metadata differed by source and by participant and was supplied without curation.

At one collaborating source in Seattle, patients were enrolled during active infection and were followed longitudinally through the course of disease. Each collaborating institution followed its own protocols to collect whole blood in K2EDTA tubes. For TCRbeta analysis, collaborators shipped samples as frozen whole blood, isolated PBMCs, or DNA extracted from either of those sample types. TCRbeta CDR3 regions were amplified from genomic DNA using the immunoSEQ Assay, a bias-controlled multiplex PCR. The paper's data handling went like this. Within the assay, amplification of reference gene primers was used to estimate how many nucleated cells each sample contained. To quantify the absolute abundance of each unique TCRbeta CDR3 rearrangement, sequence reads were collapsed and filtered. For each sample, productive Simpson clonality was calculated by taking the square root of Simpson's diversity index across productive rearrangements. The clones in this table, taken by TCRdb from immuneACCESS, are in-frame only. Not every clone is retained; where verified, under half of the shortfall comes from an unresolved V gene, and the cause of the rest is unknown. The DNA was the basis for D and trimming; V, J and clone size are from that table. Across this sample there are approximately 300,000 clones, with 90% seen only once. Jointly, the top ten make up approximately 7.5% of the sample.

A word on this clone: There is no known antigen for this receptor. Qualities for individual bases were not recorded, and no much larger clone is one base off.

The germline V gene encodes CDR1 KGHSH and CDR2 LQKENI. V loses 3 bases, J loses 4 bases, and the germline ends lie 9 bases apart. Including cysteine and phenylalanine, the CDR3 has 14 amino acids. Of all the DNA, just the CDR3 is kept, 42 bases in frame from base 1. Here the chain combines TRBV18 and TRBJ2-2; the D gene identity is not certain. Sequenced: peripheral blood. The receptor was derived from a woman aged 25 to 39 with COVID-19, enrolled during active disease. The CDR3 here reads CASSPDTSTGELFF. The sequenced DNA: TGTGCCAGCTCACCCGACACTTCCACCGGGGAGCTGTTTTTT.